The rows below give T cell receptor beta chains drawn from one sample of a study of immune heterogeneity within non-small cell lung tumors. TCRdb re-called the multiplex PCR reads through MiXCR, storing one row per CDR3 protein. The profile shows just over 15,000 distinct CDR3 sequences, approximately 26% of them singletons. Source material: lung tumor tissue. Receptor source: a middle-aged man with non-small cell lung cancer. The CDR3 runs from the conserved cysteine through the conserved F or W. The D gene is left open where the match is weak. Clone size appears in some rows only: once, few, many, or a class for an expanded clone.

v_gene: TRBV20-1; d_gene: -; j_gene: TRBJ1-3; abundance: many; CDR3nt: TGCAGTGCTAGTAGGCTGAGGGCTGGAAACACCATATATTTT; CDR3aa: CSASRLRAGNTIYF
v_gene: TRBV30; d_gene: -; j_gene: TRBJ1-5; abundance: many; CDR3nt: TGTGCCTGGAGTGTCAACGGGGAGGCCAATCAGCCCCAGCATTTT; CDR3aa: CAWSVNGEANQPQHF
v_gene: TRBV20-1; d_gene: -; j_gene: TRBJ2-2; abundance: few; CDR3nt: TGCAGTGCTAGAGGGGTCGTAGGGGCGAACACCGGGGAGCTGTTTTTT; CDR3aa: CSARGVVGANTGELFF
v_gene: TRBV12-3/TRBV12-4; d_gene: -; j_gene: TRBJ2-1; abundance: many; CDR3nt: TGTGCCAGCAGTTTAATGCATGAGCAGTTCTTC; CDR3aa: CASSLMHEQFF
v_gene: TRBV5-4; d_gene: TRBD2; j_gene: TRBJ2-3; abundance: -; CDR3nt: TGTGCCAGCAGCTCCCTGGGAGCGGGAGGGCCGACAGATACGCAGTATTTT; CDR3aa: CASSSLGAGGPTDTQYF
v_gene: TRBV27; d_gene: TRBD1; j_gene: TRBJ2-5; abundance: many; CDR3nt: TGTGCCAGCAGTTTCACAGGGGGCCGGGAGACCCAGTACTTC; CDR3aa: CASSFTGGRETQYF
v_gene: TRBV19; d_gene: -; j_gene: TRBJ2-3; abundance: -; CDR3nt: TGTGCCAGTAGTCCGGAGGGAAGAGATACGCAGTATTTT; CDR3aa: CASSPEGRDTQYF
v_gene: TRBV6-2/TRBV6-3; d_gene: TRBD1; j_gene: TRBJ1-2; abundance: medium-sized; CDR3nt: TGTGCCAGCAGTTACCCGGGACAGGGGAACTATGGCTACACCTTC; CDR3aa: CASSYPGQGNYGYTF
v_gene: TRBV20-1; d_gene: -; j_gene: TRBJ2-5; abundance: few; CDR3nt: TGCAGTGCTAGTAGGGCAGAGACCCAGTACTTC; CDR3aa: CSASRAETQYF
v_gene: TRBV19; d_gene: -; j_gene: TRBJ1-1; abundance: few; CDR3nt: TGTGCCAGTAGTATGGGAGGGGGCACTGAAGCTTTCTTT; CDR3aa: CASSMGGGTEAFF
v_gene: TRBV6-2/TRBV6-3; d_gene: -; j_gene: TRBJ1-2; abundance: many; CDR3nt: TGTGCCAGCAGTCCTATTAAGACAGCCTATGGCTACACCTTC; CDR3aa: CASSPIKTAYGYTF
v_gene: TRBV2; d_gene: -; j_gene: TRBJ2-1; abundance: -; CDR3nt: TGTGCCAGCAATACGCGGTGGGATGCCCCCCTGGATGAGCAGTTCTTC; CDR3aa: CASNTRWDAPLDEQFF
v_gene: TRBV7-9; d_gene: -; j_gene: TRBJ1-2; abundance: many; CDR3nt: TGTGCCAGCAGCTTAGCCGGGACAAGGATCTATGGCTACACCTTC; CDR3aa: CASSLAGTRIYGYTF
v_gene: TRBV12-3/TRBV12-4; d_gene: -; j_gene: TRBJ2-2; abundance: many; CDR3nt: TGTGCCAGCAGTTTAAGGGAGGCCGGGGAGCTGTTTTTT; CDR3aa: CASSLREAGELFF
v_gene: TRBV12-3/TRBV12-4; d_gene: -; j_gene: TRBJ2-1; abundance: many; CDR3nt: TGTGCCAGCACACACAGCCTCCACAATGAGCAGTTCTTC; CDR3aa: CASTHSLHNEQFF
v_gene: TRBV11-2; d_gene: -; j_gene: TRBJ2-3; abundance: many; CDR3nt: TGTGCCAGCAGCTTAGAGCTGGGTAGCACAGATACGCAGTATTTT; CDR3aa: CASSLELGSTDTQYF
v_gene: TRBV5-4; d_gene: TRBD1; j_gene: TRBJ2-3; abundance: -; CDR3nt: TGTGCCAGCAGATCCGACAGGGGAGCGCAGTATTTT; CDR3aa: CASRSDRGAQYF
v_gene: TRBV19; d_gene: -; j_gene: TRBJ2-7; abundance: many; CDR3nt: TGTGCCAGTAGTATAGCCCTACTAGAAGGGGAGCAGTACTTC; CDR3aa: CASSIALLEGEQYF
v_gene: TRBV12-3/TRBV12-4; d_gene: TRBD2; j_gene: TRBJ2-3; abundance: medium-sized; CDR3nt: TGTGCCAGCAGCGAAACTAGCGGGAGGGGTTCGGATACGCAGTATTTT; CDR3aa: CASSETSGRGSDTQYF
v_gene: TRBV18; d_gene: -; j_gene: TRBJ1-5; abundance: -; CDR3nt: TGTGCCAGCTCACCAGGGAGGGACAATCAGCCCCAGCATTTT; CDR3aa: CASSPGRDNQPQHF
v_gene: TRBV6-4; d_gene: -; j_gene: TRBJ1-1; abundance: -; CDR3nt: TGTGCCAGCCGCGTTAGGGTGTGGTACACTGAAGCTTTCTTT; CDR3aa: CASRVRVWYTEAFF
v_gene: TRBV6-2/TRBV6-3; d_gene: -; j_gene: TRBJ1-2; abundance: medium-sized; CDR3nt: TGTGCCAGCACTGAGGGGAACTATGGCTACACCTTC; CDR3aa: CASTEGNYGYTF
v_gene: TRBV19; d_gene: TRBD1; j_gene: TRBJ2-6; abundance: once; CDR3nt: TGTGCCAGTACCGCCGGGACAGGGAGGTCTGGGGCCAACGTCCTGATTTTC; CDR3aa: CASTAGTGRSGANVLIF
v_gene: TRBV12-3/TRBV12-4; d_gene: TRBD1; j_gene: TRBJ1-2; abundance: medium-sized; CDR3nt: TGTGCCAGCAGTGACAGGGGGCTTGGCTACACCTTC; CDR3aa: CASSDRGLGYTF
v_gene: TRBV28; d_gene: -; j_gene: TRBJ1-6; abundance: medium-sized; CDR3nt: TGTGCCAGCAGTCTCGGGAATTCACCCCTCCACTTT; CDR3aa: CASSLGNSPLHF
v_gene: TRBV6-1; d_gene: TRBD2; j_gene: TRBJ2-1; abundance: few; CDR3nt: TGTGCCAGCAGGAGCGGGAGTTACAATGAGCAGTTCTTC; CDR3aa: CASRSGSYNEQFF
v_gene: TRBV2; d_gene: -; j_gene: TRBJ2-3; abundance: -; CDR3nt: TGTGCCAGCCTCCGACAGGGCACAGATACGCAGTATTTT; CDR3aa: CASLRQGTDTQYF
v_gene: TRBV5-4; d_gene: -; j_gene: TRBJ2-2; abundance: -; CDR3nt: TGTGCCAGCAGCTTGGCTGGCGGGGCTAACACCGGGGAGCTGTTTTTT; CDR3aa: CASSLAGGANTGELFF
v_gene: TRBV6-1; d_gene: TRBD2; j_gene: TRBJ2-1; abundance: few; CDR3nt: TGTGCCAGCAGCCAGACTAGCGGGAGCGATGAGCAGTTCTTC; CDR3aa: CASSQTSGSDEQFF
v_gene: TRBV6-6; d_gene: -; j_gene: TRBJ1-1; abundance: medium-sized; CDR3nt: TGTGCCAGCAGTTACAGCTTGAGAAGGTCCGCCGACGGTGAAGCTTTCTTT; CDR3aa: CASSYSLRRSADGEAFF
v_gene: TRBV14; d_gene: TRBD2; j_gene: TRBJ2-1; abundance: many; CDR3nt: TGTGCCAGCAGCCAAGCCTGGGCGGGAGTTAATGAGCAGTTCTTC; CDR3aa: CASSQAWAGVNEQFF
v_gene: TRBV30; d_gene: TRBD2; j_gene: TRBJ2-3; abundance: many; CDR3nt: TGTGCCTGGAGACTAGCGGGAACTACAGATACGCAGTATTTT; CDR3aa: CAWRLAGTTDTQYF
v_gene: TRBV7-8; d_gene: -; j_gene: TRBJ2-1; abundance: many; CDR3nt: TGTGCCAGCAGCTTAGGAGGCGGCGTGGGGGCCAAGGGTGAGCAGTTCTTC; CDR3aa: CASSLGGGVGAKGEQFF
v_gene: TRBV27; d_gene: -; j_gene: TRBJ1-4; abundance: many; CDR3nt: TGTGCCACCCCCAGGGGTCTTAATGAAAAACTGTTTTTT; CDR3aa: CATPRGLNEKLFF
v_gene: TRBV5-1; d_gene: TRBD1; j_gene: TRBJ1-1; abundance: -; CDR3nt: TGCGCCAGCAGCCGGGGACAGTTGAACACTGAAGCTTTCTTT; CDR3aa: CASSRGQLNTEAFF
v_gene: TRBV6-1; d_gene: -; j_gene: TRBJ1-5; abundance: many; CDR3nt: TGTGCCAGCAGGGGTTTCAATCAGCCCCAGCATTTT; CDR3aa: CASRGFNQPQHF
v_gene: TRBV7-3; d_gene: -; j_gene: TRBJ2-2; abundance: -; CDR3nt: TGTGCCAGCAGCTTAAATCGACCGGGGACCGGGGAGCTGTTTTTT; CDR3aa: CASSLNRPGTGELFF
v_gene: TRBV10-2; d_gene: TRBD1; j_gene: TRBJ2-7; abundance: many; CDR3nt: TGCGCCAGCAGAGAGACAGGGGCCTACGAGCAGTACTTC; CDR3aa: CASRETGAYEQYF
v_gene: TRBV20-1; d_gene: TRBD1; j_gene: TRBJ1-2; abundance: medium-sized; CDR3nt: TGCAGTTCCCCACCATCAGGGGGCGCGGGGGGCTACACCTTC; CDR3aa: CSSPPSGGAGGYTF